This T cell receptor beta chain was profiled in a study of T cells in localized non-small cell lung cancer. General observations from the study: Measurement of T cell clonality placed uninvolved adjacent lung highest, above the level in tumor. Longer overall survival accompanied higher blood T cell density. Within adjacent lung there appeared a median around 57 of the top 100 tumor clones.

Clones were sequenced by immunoSEQ multiplex PCR, and TCRdb holds only the in-frame ones, with some missing. In the table there are around 33,000 clones, approximately 88% of which are singletons. Trimming cost V 4 bases and J 4 bases, with 11 bases left between them. The germline CDR1 and CDR2 sequences are MNHNY and SVGAGI (reference sequence). This CDR3 contains 15 residues. Points on this clone: The antigen remains unidentified.

The sequenced sample was peripheral blood, obtained before any cancer treatment. This TCR came from a woman aged 35-75 years with stage I lung adenocarcinoma. J is TRBJ2-6 and V is TRBV6-6; possible D gene TRBD1, 6 bases. CDR3 sequence (DNA): TGTGCCAGCAGTTGGCAGGGGCCAGGGGCCAACGTCCTGACTTTC. Translation gives CASSWQGPGANVLTF.